This paragraph covers one T cell receptor beta chain sequence. Its antigen is undetermined. Compared with germline, one end of the junction differs, possibly owing to a read error. This record comes from a study of tumor-infiltrating lymphocytes in primary liver carcinoma. Study overall: Patients were men and women aged 30 to 69 years. Tumors were stage T1-T3 N0M0, roughly 4 to 11 cm across. General study points: Whereas tumor region pairs overlapped more, tumor-adjacent and tumor-blood pairs overlapped less. Relative to blood, tumors carried a significantly larger fraction of the repertoire in their top 250 clones (p = 0.039).

The authors made TCR beta cDNA from approximately 500 ng total RNA with a constant-region primer. Employing slightly modified ARM-PCR, three nested multiplex PCR rounds were run, and these gave rise to the TCR beta libraries. Rounds one and two of PCR, each of roughly 11 cycles, were primed with TRBV1-TRBV30 forward primers and a C-beta reverse primer. From the multiplex PCR reads, TCRdb called clonotypes with MiXCR, one entry per CDR3 protein. The top ten hold approximately 15% of the sample, which has about 320,000 distinct CDR3 sequences, about three fifths seen once. The CDR3 length is 15 residues. CDR1 is MRHNA and CDR2 is SNTAGT in the germline V gene. Extraction also yielded germline DNA, while blood RNA was obtained from unsorted whole blood.

The rearrangement uses TRBV6-4 and TRBJ2-3, with TRBD1 matching 8 bases. The sequenced material came from peripheral blood. This TCR was recovered from a woman aged 25 to 39 with primary liver carcinoma and hepatitis B virus infection. In nucleotides, the CDR3 is TGTGCCAGCAGTGCTTCGGACAGGGCCTCAGATACGCGGTATTTT. Amino acids: CASSASDRASDTRYF.